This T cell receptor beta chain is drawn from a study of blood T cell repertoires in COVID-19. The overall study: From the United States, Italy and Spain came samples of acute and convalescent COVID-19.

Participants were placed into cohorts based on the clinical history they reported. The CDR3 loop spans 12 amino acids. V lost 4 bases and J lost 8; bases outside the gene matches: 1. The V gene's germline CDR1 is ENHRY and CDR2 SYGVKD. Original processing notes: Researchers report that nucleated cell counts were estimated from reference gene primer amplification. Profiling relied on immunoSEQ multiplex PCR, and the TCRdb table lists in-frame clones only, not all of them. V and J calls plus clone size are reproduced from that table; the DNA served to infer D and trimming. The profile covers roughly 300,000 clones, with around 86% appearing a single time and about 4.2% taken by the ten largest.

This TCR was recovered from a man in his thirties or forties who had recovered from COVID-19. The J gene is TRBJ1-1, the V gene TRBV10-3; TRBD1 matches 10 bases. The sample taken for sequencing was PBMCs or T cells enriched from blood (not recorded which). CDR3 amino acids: CAISGQGAEAFF. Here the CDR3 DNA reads TGTGCCATCAGTGGACAGGGGGCGGAAGCTTTCTTT.